The rows below give T cell receptor beta chains drawn from one sample of a study of cytomegalovirus exposure and HLA in healthy donors. Measured with immunoSEQ multiplex PCR; TCRdb has only the in-frame clones, and not every one. The data show 150,000 to 200,000 clones, around 83% seen once. Sequencing was carried out using PBMCs. All receptors derive from a man aged 45-65 years in good health and CMV-seropositive. Each CDR3 is given with its conserved first and last residue. The D gene is left open where the match is weak. Size tells how often a clone was seen (once, few, many) or the class of an expanded clone, and some rows leave it out.

TRBV6-1	TRBD1	TRBJ2-7	.	TGTGCCAGCAGTGAAGAGATCAGGATCAGGGGGCCGGGCGAGCAGTACTTC	CASSEEIRIRGPGEQYF
TRBV14	.	TRBJ2-1	few	TGTGCCAGCAGCCCTCAGTACAATGAGCAGTTCTTC	CASSPQYNEQFF
TRBV4-2	.	TRBJ2-7	.	TGTGCCAGCAGCCAAGAACAGTGGGACGAGCAGTACTTC	CASSQEQWDEQYF
TRBV11-2	.	TRBJ2-1	.	TGTGCCAGCAGCTTAGGTGGCGCGAGGAGCTCCTACAATGAGCAGTTCTTC	CASSLGGARSSYNEQFF
TRBV11-2	.	TRBJ2-7	.	TGTGCCAGCAGCTTAGTTCTCAGGATGGACGAGCAGTACTTC	CASSLVLRMDEQYF
TRBV7-9	TRBD1	TRBJ1-4	once	TGTGCCAGCAGCGCCAGGGGGCCTGAAAAACTGTTTTTT	CASSARGPEKLFF
TRBV5-1	TRBD2	TRBJ2-3	once	TGCGCCAGCAAACAGTTGGCTAGCGGGAGCACAGATACGCAGTATTTT	CASKQLASGSTDTQYF
TRBV15	TRBD2	TRBJ2-5	.	TGTGCCACCAGCAGGGGGGGGAGCCAAGAGACCCAGTACTTC	CATSRGGSQETQYF
TRBV27	TRBD1	TRBJ2-3	.	TGTGCCAGCAGACACTCCGGGACAGGGTCCACAGATACGCAGTATTTT	CASRHSGTGSTDTQYF
TRBV4-3	.	TRBJ2-6	.	TGCGCCAGCAGCCAAAACGGGGAGTCTGGGGCCAACGTCCTGACTTTC	CASSQNGESGANVLTF
TRBV27	.	TRBJ1-4	.	TGTGCCAGCAGTTCACCCTCATCGGGTGAAAAACTGTTTTTT	CASSSPSSGEKLFF
TRBV21-1	.	TRBJ2-7	.	TGTGCCAGCAGCAAAGTGGAGTCAGGGGCTCCCTACGAGCAGTACTTC	CASSKVESGAPYEQYF
TRBV4-2	.	TRBJ2-5	few	TGTGCCAGCAGCCAAACTAGGACAGTTCAAGAGACCCAGTACTTC	CASSQTRTVQETQYF
TRBV4-3	TRBD1	TRBJ2-1	.	TGCGCCAGCAGCCAAGTATGGACAGGGGACAATGAGCAGTTCTTC	CASSQVWTGDNEQFF
TRBV7-2	.	TRBJ1-3	.	TGTGCCAGCAGCGTAAAGGGGGGAAACACCATATATTTT	CASSVKGGNTIYF
TRBV19	.	TRBJ2-2	.	TGTGCCAGTAGTCAAGTCGGAGGTCCCGGGGAGCTGTTTTTT	CASSQVGGPGELFF
TRBV6-1	TRBD1	TRBJ2-7	.	TGTGCCAGCACCACGGGACAGGGCTACGAGCAGTACTTC	CASTTGQGYEQYF
TRBV6-1	.	TRBJ1-1	.	TGTGCCAGCACCAGACAGGTGAACACTGAAGCTTTCTTT	CASTRQVNTEAFF